These T cell receptor beta chains were read from a single sample in a study of cytomegalovirus exposure and HLA in healthy donors. Sequencing used immunoSEQ multiplex PCR; TCRdb keeps in-frame clones, though not all of them. The sample yields roughly 190,000 clones, roughly 80% seen once. Sequencing was carried out using PBMCs. These receptors all stem from a man aged 40-50 years in good health and CMV-seropositive. Both conserved end residues are part of each CDR3. D genes are given only for firm matches. Rows give clone size only sometimes, using once, few, many, or a class for an expanded clone.

V gene,D gene,clone size,J gene,CDR3 DNA,CDR3 protein
TRBV15,TRBD1,-,TRBJ2-7,TGTGCCACCAGCAGAGTTGGGGACAGCCCTTACGAGCAGTACTTC,CATSRVGDSPYEQYF
TRBV30,-,-,TRBJ1-2,TGTGCCTGGAGCCCCCGGGTTCCGTATGGCTACACCTTC,CAWSPRVPYGYTF
TRBV7-6,TRBD1,-,TRBJ1-1,TGTGCCAGCAGCTCCTTCAGGGGGGCGGGAGCTTTCTTT,CASSSFRGAGAFF
TRBV18,-,-,TRBJ2-7,TGTGCCAGCTCACCTCGACAGGCTTTCTCCTACGAGCAGTACTTC,CASSPRQAFSYEQYF
TRBV13,TRBD2,-,TRBJ2-5,TGTGCCAGCAGCTTAAGGACTAGCGGAGGAGAGACCCAGTACTTC,CASSLRTSGGETQYF
TRBV7-9,TRBD1,-,TRBJ1-1,TGTGCCAGCAGACCAACAACAGGGGAAGGGGCTGAAGCTTTCTTT,CASRPTTGEGAEAFF
TRBV5-4,-,few,TRBJ1-4,TGTGCCAGCAGCTCGGGACTGAACCCAACTAATGAAAAACTGTTTTTT,CASSSGLNPTNEKLFF
TRBV10-3,TRBD1,-,TRBJ2-1,TGTGCCATCAGTTCTCCGGGACAGGGTCCCAATGAGCAGTTCTTC,CAISSPGQGPNEQFF
TRBV14,-,-,TRBJ2-5,TGTGCCAGCAGCCAAGAATGGTACAACCAAGAGACCCAGTACTTC,CASSQEWYNQETQYF
TRBV2,-,-,TRBJ1-6,TGTGCCAGCAGCGGCAGGGTTTCCCGGAATAATTCACCCCTCCACTTT,CASSGRVSRNNSPLHF
TRBV7-7,TRBD1,-,TRBJ2-5,TGTGCTAGCACCCATGGGACAGGGGGAGAGACCCAGTACTTC,CASTHGTGGETQYF
TRBV30,-,-,TRBJ1-1,TGTGCCTGCTTCCTAGAAGAGCCTGAAGCTTTCTTT,CACFLEEPEAFF
TRBV5-6,-,-,TRBJ1-6,TGTGCCAGCAGAGGCCGGGGGGGGGCCTACTCACCCCTCCACTTT,CASRGRGGAYSPLHF
TRBV5-6,TRBD2,few,TRBJ2-1,TGTGCCAGCAGCCTACTAGCGGCAGAGCAGTTCTTC,CASSLLAAEQFF
TRBV5-1,-,-,TRBJ2-7,TGCGCCAGCAGCTTGCGGGAAATTAGCTCCTACGAGCAGTACTTC,CASSLREISSYEQYF
TRBV4-1,TRBD1,-,TRBJ1-1,TGCGCCAGCAGCCAAGAGGGCCCCGGGACAGGGTCTTTCACTGAAGCTTTCTTT,CASSQEGPGTGSFTEAFF
TRBV19,-,-,TRBJ2-7,TGTGCCAGTAGTATTGGGACACATAACTCCTACGAGCAGTACTTC,CASSIGTHNSYEQYF
TRBV5-1,TRBD2,-,TRBJ2-2,TGCGCCAGCAGCTTGGCCGGACTAGGAAACACCGGGGAGCTGTTTTTT,CASSLAGLGNTGELFF
TRBV9,TRBD2,-,TRBJ2-1,TGTGCCAGCAGCAAATCTAGCGGGGAATACAATGAGCAGTTCTTC,CASSKSSGEYNEQFF
TRBV6-1,TRBD2,-,TRBJ2-3,TGTGCCAGCAGTGGGGGGGGACTCCGGGGCTACGATACGCAGTATTTT,CASSGGGLRGYDTQYF
TRBV5-4,TRBD1,-,TRBJ1-2,TGTGCCAGCAGCCAGGACAGGGAGGGTGGCTACACCTTC,CASSQDREGGYTF
TRBV2,TRBD1,-,TRBJ2-3,TGTGCCAGCAGGGGAAGGGCGGACAGGGAGTTGACAGATACGCAGTATTTT,CASRGRADRELTDTQYF
TRBV5-4,TRBD1,few,TRBJ2-6,TGTGCCAGCAGCTCCTCGGACAGGGGCTCTGGGGCCAACGTCCTGACTTTC,CASSSSDRGSGANVLTF
TRBV7-9,-,-,TRBJ2-1,TGTGCCAGCAGCTTAGCGGGGGGGCGAAATGAGCAGTTCTTC,CASSLAGGRNEQFF
TRBV7-7,TRBD2,-,TRBJ2-2,TGTGCTAGCAGCTTCGGCGCGGGGGACACCGGGGAGCTGTTTTTT,CASSFGAGDTGELFF
TRBV10-2,TRBD2,-,TRBJ2-5,TGCGCCAGCAGTGGGTTAGCGGGGACCAAGAGAACCCAGTACTTC,CASSGLAGTKRTQYF
TRBV7-3,-,-,TRBJ2-3,TGTGCCAGCAGCCCCCAAGTTGGCCGGGCAGATACGCAGTATTTT,CASSPQVGRADTQYF
TRBV5-4,TRBD1,-,TRBJ1-1,TGTGCCAGCAGCTTGGCTGGGGACAGGGGGCGGAACACTGAAGCTTTCTTT,CASSLAGDRGRNTEAFF
TRBV28,TRBD1,-,TRBJ2-7,TGTGCCAGCAGACCAGGGGGTAGCTACGAGCAGTACTTC,CASRPGGSYEQYF
TRBV7-7,-,-,TRBJ2-5,TGTGCTAGCAGCTTAGGACTGGGGGCCCCTCGAGAGACCCAGTACTTC,CASSLGLGAPRETQYF
TRBV6-6,-,-,TRBJ2-3,TGTGCCAGCAGTTACCTAGATACGCAGTATTTT,CASSYLDTQYF
TRBV9,-,-,TRBJ1-6,TGTGCCAGCAGCGTAGGTTCCGGGAGCTCCTATAATTCACCCCTCCACTTT,CASSVGSGSSYNSPLHF
TRBV5-4,TRBD2,once,TRBJ2-7,TGTGCCAGCAGTCGAGTAGCGGGGGAGCAGTACTTC,CASSRVAGEQYF
TRBV10-1,TRBD2,-,TRBJ2-3,TGCGCCAGCAGTCGTTCGGGAGGGAGCACAGATACGCAGTATTTT,CASSRSGGSTDTQYF
TRBV19,-,-,TRBJ1-5,TGTGCCAGTAGTTCAGGGACATCGGGTTGGGATCAGCCCCAGCATTTT,CASSSGTSGWDQPQHF
TRBV7-8,TRBD1,-,TRBJ1-6,TGTGCCAGCAGCTTAGGCCCGACGACAGGGCCCCAGTCACCCCTCCACTTT,CASSLGPTTGPQSPLHF
TRBV2,-,-,TRBJ2-1,TGTGCCAGCAAAGACAGGACCAATGAGCAGTTCTTC,CASKDRTNEQFF
TRBV28,-,-,TRBJ2-7,TGTGCGAGTCGAGAGGTGGCGCAAGGTTACGAGCAGTACTTC,CASREVAQGYEQYF
TRBV28,-,-,TRBJ1-5,TGTGCCAGCAGGACCCACGGGGTAGATCAGCCCCAGCATTTT,CASRTHGVDQPQHF
TRBV2,TRBD1,-,TRBJ2-5,TGTGCCAACAGGGGCGCGGAGACCCAGTACTTC,CANRGAETQYF
TRBV18,-,-,TRBJ2-4,TGTGCCAGCTCACCTTTGGCGGGGTCCCGGACCAAAAACATTCAGTACTTC,CASSPLAGSRTKNIQYF
TRBV4-1,-,-,TRBJ1-4,TGCGCCAGCAGCCAAGGTTCCAGGGGATCCGAAAAACTGTTTTTT,CASSQGSRGSEKLFF
TRBV19,TRBD2,-,TRBJ2-5,TGTGCCAGTAGTATGATATTGGGAGGGGAGACCCAGTACTTC,CASSMILGGETQYF
TRBV30,TRBD1,-,TRBJ1-5,TGTGCCTGGAGTGGACAGGGGAGACAGCCCCAGCATTTT,CAWSGQGRQPQHF
TRBV30,-,-,TRBJ2-3,TGTGCCTGGAGAGCTGGACAGAACACAGATACGCAGTATTTT,CAWRAGQNTDTQYF
TRBV13,-,-,TRBJ1-2,TGTGCCAGCAGCTTAGGCGGGGTCCCTGGCTACACCTTC,CASSLGGVPGYTF
TRBV7-9,TRBD1,few,TRBJ1-4,TGTGCCAGCAGCTTAAGGGACAGTCCTAATGAAAAACTGTTTTTT,CASSLRDSPNEKLFF
TRBV19,-,-,TRBJ2-7,TGTGCCAGTAGTATACGCGACCCAGGGTCCTACGAGCAGTACTTC,CASSIRDPGSYEQYF
TRBV9,TRBD2,-,TRBJ2-3,TGTGCCAGCAGCCAAACACCTAGCGGGTTCACAGATACGCAGTATTTT,CASSQTPSGFTDTQYF
TRBV10-3,TRBD1,-,TRBJ2-7,TGTGCCATCAGTCGGACAGGAACCTACGAGCAGTACTTC,CAISRTGTYEQYF
TRBV9,-,-,TRBJ1-5,TGTGCCAGCAGCGGGAGTGCTGGACAGCCCCAGCATTTT,CASSGSAGQPQHF